Presented here are 31 T cell receptor beta chains from one specimen sequenced in a study of spatial heterogeneity in lung cancer. TCRdb re-called the 5' RACE reads with MiXCR, one entry per CDR3 protein. This repertoire shows approximately 12,000 distinct CDR3 sequences, 5.5% to 7.5% found once; its top ten account for about a tenth. Stated time point: sample taken at primary tumor resection. Tumor, nontumor lung or frozen PBMC supplied whole RNA that was sequenced unsorted. The sample here was normal lung tissue next to the tumor, taken at surgery. The receptors were gathered from a male donor with early-stage non-small cell lung cancer.

About this clonotype: The library was built for alpha chains, so this beta chain is an off-target read and its size means little. CDR3 residues: CSASAGEEYGYTF. The DNA of the CDR3 is TGCAGTGCTAGTGCAGGGGAGGAGTATGGCTACACCTTC. J is TRBJ1-2 and V is TRBV20-1, with a possible D match to TRBD1 (6 bases). Trimming removed 3 bases from V and 5 bases from J, with 13 bases in between. This CDR3 has 13 amino acids. CDR1 is DFQATT, CDR2 SNEGSKA, per germline (reference sequence).

Ten or more counts support this clonotype. Being off target in a library aimed at alpha chains, this beta chain has a size of little meaning. This sequence joins TRBV7-2 and TRBJ2-1; D gene uncertain. The V gene's germline CDR1 is SGHTA and CDR2 FQGNSA. This CDR3 spans 15 amino acids. Trimming shortened V by 4 bases and J by 0 bases, and 10 bases separated the two germline ends. The chain's CDR3 is CASSSMIYSYNEQFF. In DNA, the CDR3 is TGTGCCAGCAGCTCGATGATTTACTCCTACAATGAGCAGTTCTTC.

There are a few counts of this clonotype. This beta chain turned up in a library designed for alpha chains; as an off-target read, its abundance says little. This chain uses TRBV7-8 with TRBJ2-1; possibly TRBD1 for D (5 bases). The V and J ends lost 4 bases and 10 bases respectively, with 14 bases between them. The V gene's germline CDR1 is SGHVS and CDR2 FQNEAQ. The CDR3 totals 13 residues. CDR3 amino acids: CASSSQGAGEQFF. CDR3 nucleotide sequence: TGTGCCAGCAGCTCCCAAGGGGCTGGCGAGCAGTTCTTC.

Turning to this clonotype: Because the library targeted alpha chains, this beta chain is an off-target read whose size means little. The chain recombines TRBV5-1 with TRBJ2-5; D is unresolved. Per germline, CDR1 SGHRS and CDR2 YFSETQ. The V end lost 0 bases, the J end lost 1 base, and 7 bases lay between the germline ends. The CDR3 is 14 residues long. Here the CDR3 reads CASSLEGFQETQYF. CDR3 coding DNA: TGCGCCAGCAGCTTGGAAGGGTTCCAAGAGACCCAGTACTTC.

This clonotype came up many times. This beta chain appears as a stray read in a library generated for alpha chains; its size is not informative. The V call is TRBV12-3 or TRBV12-4, the J call TRBJ2-7, with a tentative D call TRBD2 (5 bases). V lost 5 bases, J lost 1 base, and 18 bases lay in between. This CDR3 contains 16 residues. The CDR3 DNA is TGTGCCAGCAGTCCCCGAGGAGGCACAGAGTCCTACGAGCAGTACTTC. Translated, it gives CASSPRGGTESYEQYF.

This clonotype was observed a handful of times. As an off-target read in a library built for alpha chains, this beta chain has a frequency of little significance. The CDR3 is CASSETDTSYEQYF. For the CDR3, the DNA is TGTGCCAGCAGCGAGACAGACACCTCTTACGAGCAGTACTTC. The gene calls are TRBV9 and TRBJ2-7; a possible D gene is TRBD1 (5 bases). CDR1 and CDR2 (germline): SGDLS, YYNGEE. There are 14 residues in the CDR3. V was pared by 3 bases and J by 4 bases, with 14 bases between.

Only a few counts were recorded for this clonotype. This beta chain is an unintended read in a library built for alpha chains; its size means little. The chain recombines TRBV4-3 with TRBJ2-3; 9 positions agree with TRBD1. The V gene's germline CDR1 is LGHNA and CDR2 YSLEER. The CDR3 is made up of 15 amino acids. V shed 1 base, J shed 4 bases, and the junction held 3 bases outside the gene matches. DNA of the CDR3: TGCGCCAGCAGCCAAGCGGGACAGGGCTCAGATACGCAGTATTTT. It yields the protein CASSQAGQGSDTQYF.

This clonotype was seen repeatedly, ten times or more. This beta chain slipped into a library made for alpha chains as a stray read, so its size is not meaningful. The V gene is TRBV5-1, the J gene TRBJ2-2, with no clear D. This CDR3 is 12 amino acids long. Trimming took off 3 bases at V and 5 bases at J, with 5 bases between the two ends. In germline, CDR1 is SGHRS, CDR2 YFSETQ. The CDR3 spells CASSSGTGELFF. The DNA of the CDR3 is TGCGCCAGCAGCTCCGGGACCGGGGAGCTGTTTTTT.

This clonotype has only a few counts. Being off target in a library aimed at alpha chains, this beta chain has a size of little meaning. The J gene is TRBJ2-5, the V gene TRBV27; tentatively, D is TRBD2 (6 bases). There are 14 residues in the CDR3. Trimming shortened V by 5 bases and J by 5 bases, and 15 bases separated the two germline ends. Germline lookup yields CDR1 MNHEY and CDR2 SMNVEV (reference sequence). The chain's CDR3 is CASSLSGPYETQYF. The CDR3 bases are TGTGCCAGCAGTCTTAGCGGTCCTTACGAGACCCAGTACTTC.

This clonotype was recorded at least ten times. The size of this beta chain means little, since it is a stray read in a library made for alpha chains. The chain carries TRBV24-1 and TRBJ2-2; 7 bases match TRBD1. The CDR3 is 14 residues long. Germline CDR1 reads KGHDR; CDR2 reads SFDVKD. Trimming took 6 bases from V and 7 from J; bases not matched to a gene: 7. CDR3 sequence (DNA): TGTGCCACCAGTTTACAGGGGCGCGACGGGGAGCTGTTTTTT. The encoded protein is CATSLQGRDGELFF.

This clonotype was observed at least ten times. This beta chain is an off-target read within a library intended for alpha chains, so its frequency means little. V is TRBV4-1 and J is TRBJ1-4; TRBD1 matches 11 bases. CDR3 size: 16 residues. The ends lost 0 bases at V and 8 bases at J; junction bases unmatched: 5. Per the germline V gene, CDR1 is MGHRA and CDR2 is YSYEKL. The CDR3, as DNA: TGCGCCAGCAGCCAAGACCCCTGGACAGGGGGCGAAAAACTGTTTTTT. Encoded protein: CASSQDPWTGGEKLFF.

This clonotype came up many times. This beta chain represents an off-target read in a library built for alpha chains; its size is of limited meaning. The chain employs TRBV6-5 and TRBJ1-4; 9 nucleotides align to TRBD1. The V and J ends lost 0 bases and 8 bases, in that order; junction bases with no gene match: 4. This CDR3 contains 15 residues. Germline V gene sequence: CDR1 MNHEY, CDR2 SVGAGI. CDR3 nucleotide sequence: TGTGCCAGCAGTTACTCGATGACAGGGGGAGAAAAACTGTTTTTT. Amino acids: CASSYSMTGGEKLFF.

This clonotype ranks as large. The size of this beta chain means little, since it is a stray read in a library made for alpha chains. The chain recombines TRBV16 with TRBJ2-3; possible D gene TRBD1, 5 bases. Germline-derived CDR1 and CDR2 are KGHSY and FQNENV. The CDR3 runs to 15 residues. Trimming shortened V by 4 bases and J by 2 bases, and 13 bases separated the two germline ends. The CDR3 coding sequence is TGTGCCAGCAGCCTGAATCGACAGCCCACAGATACGCAGTATTTT. It specifies CASSLNRQPTDTQYF.

Relative to its sample, this clonotype is medium-sized. A library prepared for alpha chains yielded this beta chain as an off-target read; its size is of little meaning. The chain recombines TRBV4-2 with TRBJ1-1; 8 bases map to TRBD1. The CDR3 length is 14 residues. Germline lookup yields CDR1 LGHNA and CDR2 YNFKEQ. V gave up 1 base and J gave up 7 bases; unmatched junction bases: 5. DNA for the CDR3: TGTGCCAGCAGCCAAGCAGGGGGCAGGGATGAAGCTTTCTTT. As protein: CASSQAGGRDEAFF.

At least ten counts were recorded for this clonotype. The germline gene is not matched at one end of the junction; a read error may be the cause. This beta chain is a stray read from a library made for alpha chains; its abundance is not meaningful. The genes are TRBV14 and TRBJ2-5, with TRBD2 as a possible D gene (5 bases). CDR1 is SGHDN, CDR2 FVKESK, per germline. There are 15 residues in the CDR3. The DNA for the CDR3 is TGTGCCAGCAGCCAAGGGTATACTAGATGGGAGATCCAGTACTTC. Translated: CASSQGYTRWEIQYF.

This clonotype has at least ten counts. The junction and the germline gene differ at one end; a read error may be behind it. A library made for alpha chains picked up this beta chain off target, so its size means little. This sequence joins TRBV5-4 and TRBJ1-1; D not certain. The CDR3 sequence is 13 residues long. CDR1 and CDR2 from the germline V gene are SGHNT and YYREEE (reference sequence). The CDR3: CVSSPQSGPQAFF. The CDR3 bases are TGTGTCAGCAGCCCCCAGTCCGGGCCTCAAGCTTTCTTT.

As to this clonotype: With the library built for alpha chains, this beta chain is off target and its frequency is not meaningful. This sequence joins TRBV12-3 or TRBV12-4 and TRBJ2-2, with 9 bases that match TRBD1. The CDR3 is made up of 15 amino acids. V lost 6 bases to trimming and J lost 8 bases; unmatched junction nucleotides: 10. The CDR3 nucleotides are TGTGCCAGCAGAACGGGACAGGGAGTGGTTGGGGAGCTGTTTTTT. It codes for CASRTGQGVVGELFF.

In this sample, this clonotype turned up many times. The size of this beta chain means little, since it is a stray read in a library made for alpha chains. This sequence joins TRBV11-3 and TRBJ2-2, with unresolved D. Trimming left V 5 bases short and J 6 bases short, with 10 bases between. Germline V gene lookup returns CDR1 SGHNT and CDR2 YENEEA. This CDR3 contains 13 residues. As DNA, the CDR3 is TGTGCCAGCAGCGTTCTGGGCCCCGGGGAGCTGTTTTTT. It encodes CASSVLGPGELFF. The variable domain in full, with the rest retrieved from reference TRBV11-3 and TRBJ2-2, is EAGVVQSPRYKIIEKKQPVAFWCNPISGHNTLYWYLQNLGQGPELLIRYENEEAVDDSQLPKDRFSAERLKGVDSTLKIQPAELGDSAVYLCASSVLGPGELFFGEGSRLTVL.

This clonotype was found a few times. A library made for alpha chains picked up this beta chain off target, so its size means little. The CDR3 here is CASSRRPDRDNTEAFF. The CDR3 DNA sequence: TGCGCCAGCAGCCGCCGACCGGACAGGGACAACACTGAAGCTTTCTTT. The chain employs TRBV4-1 and TRBJ1-1; 8 bases agree with TRBD1. The CDR3 spans 16 residues. The V gene end was trimmed by 4 bases and the J gene end by 2 bases; junction bases not matched to a gene: 9. The V gene's germline CDR1 is MGHRA and CDR2 YSYEKL.

About this clonotype: The size of this beta chain means little, since it is a stray read in a library made for alpha chains. The rearrangement uses TRBV3-1 and TRBJ2-3, with 12 bases aligning to TRBD2. The germline V gene encodes CDR1 LGHDT and CDR2 YNNKEL (reference sequence). Losses at the gene ends were 4 bases for V and 1 base for J; bases not matched to a gene: 6. CDR3 length equals 17 residues. CDR3: CASSPGLAGFRTDTQYF. The CDR3 DNA reads TGTGCCAGCAGCCCGGGACTAGCGGGTTTTCGCACAGATACGCAGTATTTT.

There are many counts of this clonotype. This beta chain appears as a stray read in a library generated for alpha chains; its size is not informative. The rearrangement uses TRBV20-1 and TRBJ1-2; D is unresolved. Trimming took off 6 bases at V and 8 bases at J, with 16 bases between the two ends. The germline V gene encodes CDR1 DFQATT and CDR2 SNEGSKA (reference sequence). The CDR3 is made up of 12 amino acids. CDR3 nucleotides: TGCAGTGCCGAAAACCGTCCCGAAGGCTACACCTTC. Protein: CSAENRPEGYTF.

Note on this clonotype: A much larger clone lies one base from this, so it may be a read error. This beta chain is an off-target read within a library intended for alpha chains, so its frequency means little. The rearrangement joins TRBV10-3 to TRBJ1-1; maybe TRBD1 (6 bases). CDR3 length equals 12 residues. From germline, CDR1 is ENHRY and CDR2 SYGVKD. The CDR3 nucleotides are TGTGCCTTCAGGGGTTCAACCACTGAAGCTTTCTTT. As protein: CAFRGSTTEAFF.

As for this clonotype: This beta chain is an unintended read in a library built for alpha chains; its size means little. The gene calls are TRBV6-2 or TRBV6-3 and TRBJ1-5; no firm D call. Germline loops: CDR1 MNHEY, CDR2 SVGEGT. The CDR3 totals 13 residues. V was cut by 7 bases and J by 3 bases, with 10 bases left in between. CDR3 coding DNA: TGTGCCAGCAAAGGGCAGTCCAATCAGCCCCAGCATTTT. Translating gives CASKGQSNQPQHF.

This clonotype appeared a few times. This beta chain slipped into a library made for alpha chains as a stray read, so its size is not meaningful. The chain links TRBV5-1 to TRBJ2-3, with D unresolved. CDR1 and CDR2 from the germline V gene are SGHRS and YFSETQ. The CDR3 runs 13 residues. V lost 1 base, J lost 5 bases, and 8 bases lay in between. The CDR3 is CASSLTLRDTQYF. The CDR3 bases are TGCGCCAGCAGCTTGACATTGCGAGATACGCAGTATTTT.

By share of the sample, this clonotype is large (0.1 to 1%). Being off target in a library aimed at alpha chains, this beta chain has a size of little meaning. The V call is TRBV12-3 or TRBV12-4, the J call TRBJ1-6, with D possibly matching TRBD1 (6 bases). This CDR3 is 14 amino acids long. Trimming cost V 3 bases and J 7 bases, with 10 bases left between them. The CDR3 reads CASSLGAGNSPLHF. The DNA of the CDR3 is TGTGCCAGCAGTTTGGGGGCAGGGAATTCACCCCTCCACTTT.

This clonotype rates as medium-sized. The library was designed around alpha chains, so this beta chain is a stray read whose abundance carries little weight. J is TRBJ1-2 and V is TRBV6-1; D is possibly TRBD1 (6 bases). Germline values: CDR1 MNHNS, CDR2 SASEGT. V lost 5 bases to trimming and J lost 6 bases, with 13 bases between them. This CDR3 is built from 13 residues. The CDR3 DNA is TGTGCCAGCAGTTCACAGGGAGGGGATGGCTACACCTTC. This encodes CASSSQGGDGYTF.

At least ten counts were recorded for this clonotype. A library made for alpha chains picked up this beta chain off target, so its size means little. This rearrangement joins TRBV7-9 to TRBJ1-1, with a tentative D call TRBD1 (5 bases). CDR3 length: 14 residues. Germline CDR1 and CDR2: SEHNR and FQNEAQ (reference sequence). Trimming took off 1 base at V and 2 bases at J, with 8 bases between the two ends. The CDR3 sequence is CASSLVGTNTEAFF. In DNA form, the CDR3 reads TGTGCCAGCAGCTTAGTAGGGACCAACACTGAAGCTTTCTTT. The full variable domain, its missing parts supplied by reference TRBV7-9 and TRBJ1-1, is DTGVSQNPRHKITKRGQNVTFRCDPISEHNRLYWYRQTLGQGPEFLTYFQNEAQLEKSRLLSDRFSAERPKGSFSTLEIQRTEQGDSAMYLCASSLVGTNTEAFFGQGTRLTVV.

Notes on this clonotype: The library was designed around alpha chains, so this beta chain is a stray read whose abundance carries little weight. The chain combines TRBV7-9 with TRBJ2-5, with a tentative D call TRBD2 (6 bases). The CDR3 runs 12 residues. Trimming shortened V by 6 bases and J by 3 bases, and 8 bases separated the two germline ends. CDR1 is SEHNR, CDR2 FQNEAQ, per germline (reference sequence). CDR3 sequence reads: CASRGLEETQYF. DNA of the CDR3: TGTGCCAGCAGGGGACTTGAAGAGACCCAGTACTTC.

This clonotype was counted only a few times. Because this beta chain is a stray read in a library intended to capture alpha chains, its abundance should not be given much weight. V is TRBV6-1 and J is TRBJ2-6; TRBD1 is a possible D gene (5 bases). The CDR3 has 15 amino acids. Per germline, CDR1 MNHNS and CDR2 SASEGT. Trimming removed 4 bases from V and 2 bases from J, with 9 bases in between. CDR3 region: CASSAPGTGANVLTF. CDR3 coding DNA: TGTGCCAGCAGTGCCCCAGGGACTGGGGCCAACGTCCTGACTTTC.

Judged by abundance, this clonotype is medium-sized. Within a library made for alpha chains, this beta chain is off target, and its count is uninformative. The rearrangement uses TRBV3-1 and TRBJ1-2; D unclear. The V gene's germline CDR1 is LGHDT and CDR2 YNNKEL (reference sequence). This CDR3 region has 13 residues. The V and J ends lost 4 bases and 6 bases respectively, with 12 bases between them. The DNA of the CDR3 is TGTGCCAGCAGCCCTGAGTATTTGGATGGCTACACCTTC. Amino acid sequence: CASSPEYLDGYTF.

Many counts were recorded for this clonotype. This beta chain is an off-target read within a library intended for alpha chains, so its frequency means little. This rearrangement joins TRBV20-1 to TRBJ2-1, with D perhaps TRBD1 (6 bases). The CDR3 extends over 13 amino acids. V was trimmed by 5 bases and J by 8 bases, leaving 16 bases between them. Germline V gene lookup returns CDR1 DFQATT and CDR2 SNEGSKA (reference sequence). CDR3 DNA: TGCAGTGCTCCAAACCCCAGGGGCTATGAGCAGTTCTTC. This codes for CSAPNPRGYEQFF.